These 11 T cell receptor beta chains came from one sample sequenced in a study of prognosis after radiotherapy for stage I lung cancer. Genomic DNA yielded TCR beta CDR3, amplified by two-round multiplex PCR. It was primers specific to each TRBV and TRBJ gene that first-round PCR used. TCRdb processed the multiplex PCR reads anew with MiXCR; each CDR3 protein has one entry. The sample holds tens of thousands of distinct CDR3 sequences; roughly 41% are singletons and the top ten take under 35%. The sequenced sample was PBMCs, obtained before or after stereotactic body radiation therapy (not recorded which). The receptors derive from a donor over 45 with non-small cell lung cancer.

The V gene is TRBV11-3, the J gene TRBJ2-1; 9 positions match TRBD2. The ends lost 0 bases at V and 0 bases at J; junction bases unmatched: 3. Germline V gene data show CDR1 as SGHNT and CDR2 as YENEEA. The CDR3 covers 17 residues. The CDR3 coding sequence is TGTGCCAGCAGCTTAGATCTAGCGGGGAGCTCCTACAATGAGCAGTTCTTC. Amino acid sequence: CASSLDLAGSSYNEQFF.

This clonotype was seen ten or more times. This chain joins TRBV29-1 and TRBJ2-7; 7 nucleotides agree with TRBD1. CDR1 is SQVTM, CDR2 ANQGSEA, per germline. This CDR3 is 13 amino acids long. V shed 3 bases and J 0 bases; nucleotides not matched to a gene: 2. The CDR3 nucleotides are TGCAGCGTTGAGGGACAGAGCTCCTACGAGCAGTACTTC. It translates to CSVEGQSSYEQYF.

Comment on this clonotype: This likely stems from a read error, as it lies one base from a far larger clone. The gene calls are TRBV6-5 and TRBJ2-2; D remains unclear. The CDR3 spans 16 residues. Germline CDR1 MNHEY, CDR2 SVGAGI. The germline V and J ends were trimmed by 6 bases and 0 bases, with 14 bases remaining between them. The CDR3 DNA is TGTGCCAGCAGCGCACCGTGCAGCTCGAACACCGGGGAGCTGTTTTTT. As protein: CASSAPCSSNTGELFF.

CDR3 region: CASLGQGSIYEQYF. DNA of the CDR3: TGTGCCAGCTTGGGACAGGGATCGATCTACGAGCAGTACTTC. The chain uses TRBV6-1 and TRBJ2-7, with 9 bases fitting TRBD1. Germline V gene data show CDR1 as MNHNS and CDR2 as SASEGT. With 8 bases clipped from V and 3 bases from J, the junction kept 8 bases outside the gene matches. The CDR3 runs to 14 residues.

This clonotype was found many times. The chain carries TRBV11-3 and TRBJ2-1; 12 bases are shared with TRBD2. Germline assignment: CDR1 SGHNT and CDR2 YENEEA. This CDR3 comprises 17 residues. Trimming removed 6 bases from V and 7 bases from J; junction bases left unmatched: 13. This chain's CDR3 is CASRARLAGENYNEQFF. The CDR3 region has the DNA TGTGCCAGCAGAGCCAGACTAGCGGGAGAGAATTATAATGAGCAGTTCTTC.

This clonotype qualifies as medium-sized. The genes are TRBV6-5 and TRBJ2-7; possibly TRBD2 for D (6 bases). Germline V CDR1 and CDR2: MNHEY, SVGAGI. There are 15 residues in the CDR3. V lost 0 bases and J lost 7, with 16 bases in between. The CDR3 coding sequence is TGTGCCAGCAGTTACTCTTGGAGGGCGCAGGAAGAGCAGTACTTC. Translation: CASSYSWRAQEEQYF.

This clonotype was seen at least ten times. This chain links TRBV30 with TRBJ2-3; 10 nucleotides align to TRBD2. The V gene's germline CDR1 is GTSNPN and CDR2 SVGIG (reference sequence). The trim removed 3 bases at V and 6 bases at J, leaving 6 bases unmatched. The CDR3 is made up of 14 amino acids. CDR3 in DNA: TGTGCCTGGAGAACTAGCGGGAAAGGGGATACGCAGTATTTT. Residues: CAWRTSGKGDTQYF.

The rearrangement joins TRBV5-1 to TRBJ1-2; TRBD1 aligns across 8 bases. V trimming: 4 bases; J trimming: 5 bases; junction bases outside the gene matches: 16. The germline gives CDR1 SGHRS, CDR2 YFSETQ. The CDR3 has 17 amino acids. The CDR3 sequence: CASSRPPPTGGLYGYTF. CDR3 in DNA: TGCGCCAGCAGCCGTCCACCTCCAACAGGGGGATTATATGGCTACACCTTC.

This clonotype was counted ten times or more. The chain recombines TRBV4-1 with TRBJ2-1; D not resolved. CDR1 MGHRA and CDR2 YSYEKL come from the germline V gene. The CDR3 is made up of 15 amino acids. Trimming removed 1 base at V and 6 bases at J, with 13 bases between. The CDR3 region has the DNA TGCGCCAGCAGCCAAGGAGGTTCCCCCGCCAATGAGCAGTTCTTC. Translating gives CASSQGGSPANEQFF.

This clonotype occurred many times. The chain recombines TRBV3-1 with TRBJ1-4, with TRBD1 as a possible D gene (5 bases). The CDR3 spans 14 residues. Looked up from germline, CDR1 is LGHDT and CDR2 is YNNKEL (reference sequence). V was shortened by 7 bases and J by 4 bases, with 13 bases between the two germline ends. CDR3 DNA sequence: TGTGCCAGCACCCAGCTCGACAGTAATGAAAAACTGTTTTTT. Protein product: CASTQLDSNEKLFF.

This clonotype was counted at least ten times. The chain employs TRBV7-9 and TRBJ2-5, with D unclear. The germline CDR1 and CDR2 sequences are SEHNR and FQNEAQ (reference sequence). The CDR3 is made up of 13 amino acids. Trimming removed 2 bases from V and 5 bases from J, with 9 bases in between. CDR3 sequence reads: CASSLSTEETQYF. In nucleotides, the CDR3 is TGTGCCAGCAGCTTATCCACGGAGGAGACCCAGTACTTC.